The following is a T cell receptor beta chain sequence with its context. These data come from a study of a mutant IDH1 vaccine in newly diagnosed glioma. This CDR3 contains 15 residues. Germline CDR1 is SQVTM and CDR2 is ANQGSEA. With V trimmed by 7 bases and J by 0 bases, 10 bases remained unmatched. Sequencing used immunoSEQ multiplex PCR; TCRdb keeps in-frame clones, though not all of them. There are about 51,000 clones in the sample; 60% to 85% occur only once, and about 2% lies in the top ten. As to time point: baseline, week 1 (first vaccination visit). The sample's treatment: pre-vaccination baseline after standard-of-care therapy. The donor cohort comprised cases of new WHO grade 3 or 4 IDH1-mutant, ATRX-lost astrocytoma.

The chain is built from TRBV29-1 and TRBJ2-3; 7 bases fit TRBD2. This sequence originates from a woman in her thirties or forties with glioma. The sample was PBMCs, taken from a glioma patient treated with radiotherapy, temozolomide or both. The CDR3 spells CSAILGGTSTDTQYF. The CDR3, as DNA: TGCAGCGCTATACTCGGGGGGACTAGCACAGATACGCAGTATTTT.